This TCR beta chain was recovered during a study of regulatory T cells in long-lasting Graves disease. In this sample, this clonotype turned up many times. As to time point: newly diagnosed GD, antithyroid drugs for less than 3 months. PBMCs provided the RNA from which the TCR library was made. V dropped 4 bases and J dropped 4; count of bases not matched to a gene: 10. This CDR3 is 16 amino acids long. Through Arm-PCR of CDR3 regions and iRepertoire HTBI primers, TCR beta libraries were built. One entry per CDR3 protein results from TCRdb running MiXCR on the multiplex PCR reads. The sample lists 400,000 to 550,000 distinct CDR3 sequences; about a sixth were seen once. These data were also filed under a second study, of T cells in Graves' hyperthyroidism and ophthalmopathy.

The TCR was taken from a woman aged 18 to 35 with Graves disease. This sample comprised peripheral blood mononuclear cells (PBMCs), obtained at new diagnosis, from a patient treated with antithyroid drugs. The chain has TRBV12-3 or TRBV12-4 and TRBJ1-5; 7 bases line up with TRBD1. In DNA form, the CDR3 reads TGTGCCAGCAGTTCTGGCACCGGGACAGCAAATCAGCCCCAGCATTTT. It is translated as CASSSGTGTANQPQHF.